The T cell receptor (beta chain) described here comes from a study of blood T cell repertoires in COVID-19. Clones were sequenced by immunoSEQ multiplex PCR, and TCRdb holds only the in-frame ones, with some missing. This table has 350,000 to 450,000 clones, 80% to 90% appearing once. The germline V gene has CDR1 MNHEY and CDR2 SVGAGI. The CDR3 extends over 14 amino acids. V shed 0 bases and J shed 5 bases, with 10 bases lying between them. The sequence came from a woman between 55 and 75 years old with COVID-19, enrolled during active disease. The V and J genes are TRBV6-5 and TRBJ2-5; the D gene is possibly TRBD2 (6 bases). Sequencing input: peripheral blood. The CDR3 DNA follows: TGTGCCAGCAGTTACTCGGAGGGCCGGGAGACCCAGTACTTC. It yields the protein CASSYSEGRETQYF.